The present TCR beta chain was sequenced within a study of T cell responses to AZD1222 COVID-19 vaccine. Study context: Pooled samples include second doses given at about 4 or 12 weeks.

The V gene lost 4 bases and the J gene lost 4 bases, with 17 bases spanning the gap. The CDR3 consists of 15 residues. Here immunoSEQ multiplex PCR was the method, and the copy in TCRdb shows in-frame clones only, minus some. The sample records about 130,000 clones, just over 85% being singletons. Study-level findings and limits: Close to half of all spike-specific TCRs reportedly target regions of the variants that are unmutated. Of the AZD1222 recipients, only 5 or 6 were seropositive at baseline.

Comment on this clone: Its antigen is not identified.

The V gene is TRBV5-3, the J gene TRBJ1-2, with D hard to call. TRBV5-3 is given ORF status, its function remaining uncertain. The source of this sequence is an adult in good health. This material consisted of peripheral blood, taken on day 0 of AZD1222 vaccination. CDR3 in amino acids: CARSRQWRVPYGYTF. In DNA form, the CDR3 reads TGTGCCAGAAGCCGTCAATGGCGGGTCCCCTATGGCTACACCTTC.